These 15 T cell receptor beta chains share one sample of origin, sequenced in a study of T cell responses to AZD1222 COVID-19 vaccine. The table came from immunoSEQ multiplex PCR; TCRdb's copy has only in-frame clones and leaves some out. This repertoire shows about 180,000 clones, over 85% found once; its top ten account for 2.6%. The sequenced sample was peripheral blood, obtained on day 0 of AZD1222 vaccination. Receptor source: an adult in good health.

The chain recombines TRBV7-9 with TRBJ1-1, with D possibly being TRBD1 (5 bases). CDR1 is SEHNR, CDR2 FQNEAQ, per germline (reference sequence). V shed 3 bases and J shed 1 base, with 9 bases lying between them. There are 14 residues in the CDR3. The CDR3 is CASSLYGGNTEAFF. The DNA for the CDR3 is TGTGCCAGCAGCTTGTACGGGGGGAACACTGAAGCTTTCTTT.

The chain combines TRBV6-1 with TRBJ2-1; D is uncertain. Germline V gene lookup returns CDR1 MNHNS and CDR2 SASEGT. Between the trimmed V and J ends, which lost 1 base and 5 bases, there was a span of 0 bases. CDR3 size: 11 residues. In nucleotides, the CDR3 is TGTGCCAGCAGTGAAGACAATGAGCAGTTCTTC. It encodes CASSEDNEQFF.

The chain links TRBV3-1 (or the pseudogene TRBV3-2) to TRBJ1-1; no clear D gene. The CDR3 spans 16 residues. Germline CDR1 and CDR2: LGHDT and YNNKEL (reference sequence). V was trimmed by 0 bases and J by 4 bases, leaving 15 bases between them. In DNA, the CDR3 is TGTGCCAGCAGCCAAGATCTGGGCAGTCGATCCACTGAAGCTTTCTTT. It is translated as CASSQDLGSRSTEAFF.

The rearrangement joins TRBV5-1 to TRBJ1-6; D is undetermined. The germline V and J ends were trimmed by 0 bases and 3 bases, with 7 bases remaining between them. Per the germline V gene, CDR1 is SGHRS and CDR2 is YFSETQ. This CDR3 comprises 15 residues. The CDR3: CASSLGQNYNSPLHF. CDR3 in DNA: TGCGCCAGCAGCTTGGGGCAGAACTATAATTCACCCCTCCACTTT.

V is TRBV12-3 or TRBV12-4 and J is TRBJ1-1; TRBD1 might be the D (5 bases). Trimming removed 1 base at V and 8 bases at J, with 11 bases between. There are 13 residues in the CDR3. The CDR3 nucleotides read TGTGCCAGCAGTTTAGGGGCAGGGAAGGAAGCTTTCTTT. Protein sequence: CASSLGAGKEAFF.

The chain links TRBV2 to TRBJ2-1, with 15 positions matching TRBD2. Trimming took 6 bases from V and 2 from J; bases not matched to a gene: 8. CDR1 is SNHLY and CDR2 is FYNNEI in the germline V gene. CDR3 length: 18 amino acids. CDR3 residues: CASSTPGLAGGAYNEQFF. As DNA, the CDR3 is TGTGCCAGCAGCACACCGGGACTAGCGGGAGGCGCCTACAATGAGCAGTTCTTC.

CDR3 in DNA: TGTGCCAGCAGTTCCCCCCCGGGGTTGGATGGCTACACCTTC. This sequence encodes CASSSPPGLDGYTF. The rearrangement links TRBV6-5 to TRBJ1-2; D ambiguous. The CDR3 has 14 amino acids. V dropped 4 bases and J dropped 6 bases, with 15 bases sitting between them. CDR1 is MNHEY, CDR2 SVGAGI, per germline.

The genes are TRBV7-6 and TRBJ2-7; TRBD1 or TRBD2 may be the D gene (6 bases each). This CDR3 has 18 amino acids. In germline, CDR1 is SGHVS, CDR2 FNYEAQ. V lost 8 bases and J lost 2, with 28 bases in between. The CDR3: CASGEVGGGSVAAYEQYF. The CDR3 DNA follows: TGTGCCAGCGGGGAGGTGGGGGGCGGGTCAGTAGCAGCCTACGAGCAGTACTTC.

V and J are TRBV19 and TRBJ1-1, with 7 bases that match TRBD1. The germline gives CDR1 LNHDA, CDR2 SQIVND (reference sequence). CDR3 length: 15 residues. Unmatched junction bases numbered 8, after V lost 6 bases and J lost 1 base. CDR3 in DNA: TGTGCCAGTAGCCCAGGGGGGGTTAAGAACACTGAAGCTTTCTTT. Protein product: CASSPGGVKNTEAFF.

This sequence joins TRBV4-2 and TRBJ2-1; 8 bases match TRBD2. V lost 3 bases and J lost 6; bases outside the gene matches: 10. Per germline, CDR1 LGHNA and CDR2 YNFKEQ. The length of the CDR3 is 16 residues. CDR3 bases: TGTGCCAGCAGCCAGGGCCACCTGACTAGCGCCAATGAGCAGTTCTTC. It translates to CASSQGHLTSANEQFF.

This chain links TRBV7-9 with TRBJ1-2; 7 positions agree with TRBD1. V lost 5 bases to trimming and J lost 4 bases; unmatched junction nucleotides: 10. The CDR3 loop spans 15 amino acids. Germline CDR1 reads SEHNR; CDR2 reads FQNEAQ (reference sequence). The CDR3 DNA sequence: TGTGCCAGCAGCGGCCACGGACAGGAGTTCTATGGCTACACCTTC. It specifies CASSGHGQEFYGYTF. The full variable domain, in which reference TRBV7-9 and TRBJ1-2 provide the parts outside the CDR3, is DTGVSQNPRHKITKRGQNVTFRCDPISEHNRLYWYRQTLGQGPEFLTYFQNEAQLEKSRLLSDRFSAERPKGSFSTLEIQRTEQGDSAMYLCASSGHGQEFYGYTFGSGTRLTVV.

The chain combines TRBV23-1 with TRBJ1-4; D remains ambiguous. TRBV23-1 is classed as an ORF, of uncertain function. The CDR3 extends over 15 amino acids. Trimming took 3 bases from V and 0 from J, leaving 8 bases between them. The CDR3 here is CASSQARTTNEKLFF. The CDR3 bases are TGCGCCAGCAGTCAGGCTCGAACAACTAATGAAAAACTGTTTTTT.

V is TRBV19 and J is TRBJ1-5; TRBD1 matches 7 bases. The V gene end was trimmed by 6 bases and the J gene end by 1 base; junction bases not matched to a gene: 6. Germline loops: CDR1 LNHDA, CDR2 SQIVND (reference sequence). This CDR3 spans 15 amino acids. The chain's CDR3 is CASRADRSSNQPQHF. The CDR3 bases are TGTGCCAGTAGGGCGGACAGGTCGAGCAATCAGCCCCAGCATTTT. The full variable domain, its missing parts supplied by reference TRBV19 and TRBJ1-5, is DGGITQSPKYLFRKEGQNVTLSCEQNLNHDAMYWYRQDPGQGLRLIYYSQIVNDFQKGDIAEGYSVSREKKESFPLTVTSAQKNPTAFYLCASRADRSSNQPQHFGDGTRLSIL.

This sequence joins TRBV7-8 and TRBJ1-2; D not resolved. The CDR3 totals 12 residues. CDR1 is SGHVS and CDR2 is FQNEAQ in the germline V gene. V dropped 4 bases and J dropped 8 bases, with 11 bases sitting between them. Here the CDR3 reads CASSSQRHGYTF. The DNA of the CDR3 is TGTGCCAGCAGCTCTCAGAGGCACGGCTACACCTTC.

The table lists this clone with a few counts. This chain joins TRBV6-2 or TRBV6-3 and TRBJ2-1; 8 nucleotides line up with TRBD1. Per germline, CDR1 MNHEY and CDR2 SVGEGT. This CDR3 has 14 amino acids. Losses at the gene ends were 5 bases for V and 3 bases for J; bases not matched to a gene: 3. In nucleotides, the CDR3 is TGTGCCAGCAGTGATACAGGGGGCTACAATGAGCAGTTCTTC. It specifies CASSDTGGYNEQFF.